The entry below gives a single T cell receptor (beta chain) sequence along with its context. Its binding antigen is unknown. There are no base qualities to consult, and no much larger clone falls within one base. Donors were under 40 systemically healthy Caucasian individuals from Russia aged about 6 to 100 years. Each donor gave about 9.7 milliliters of peripheral blood, drawn into EDTA-treated Vacutainer tubes. Ficoll-Paque density-gradient centrifugation was used to isolate PBMCs, with at least 6.5 million obtained per sample. Total RNA was extracted from PBMCs with Trizol reagent, with at least 6 micrograms obtained per sample. For every donor, flow cytometry on a PBMC aliquot measured the percentage of naive CD45RAhigh/CD27high T cells. This sample stems from a study of blood T cells in healthy people across ages (dated by TCRdb to the mid-2010s). Regarding the research as a whole: Template switching captured roughly one uniquely barcoded TCR beta cDNA molecule per two T cells in model experiments. Using deep sequencing normalized with unique cDNA molecular identifiers, the study measured how TCR beta repertoire diversity changes with age. Donors were grouped into four age groups: young (average approximately 16 years), middle-aged (around 39), aged (around 62) and long-lived (about 82). To avoid experimental bias, donors of different ages were spread randomly across the sequencing lanes. The study analyzed two additional independent replicas of 1 million unique cDNA reads from the same blood draw for two donors, one aged 18 to 29 and one aged 80 or older. The research as a whole found: Observed TCR beta diversity per million T cells fell roughly linearly with age, and a significant reduction was already apparent by age approximately 41. Because the CMV infection status of the donors was unknown, age-related changes in expanded clonotypes may potentially have been confounded. There was a strong correlation between observed TCR beta diversity and the percentage of naive T cells measured by flow cytometry. Estimates of total diversity from one million sequenced T cells were regarded as lower bounds and underestimates. Compared with the aged group, more naive CD4+ T cells, fewer expanded clones and increased TCR diversity were shown by the long-lived group, suggesting age selection. Because profiling used bulk unsorted PBMCs, naive and antigen-experienced compartments could not be compared conclusively.

Per the germline V gene, SGHDN is the CDR1 and FVKESK is the CDR2. Trimming takes 2 bases off V and 5 bases off J; junction bases not matched to a gene: 2. The CDR3 starts with the cysteine, ends with the phenylalanine, and has 13 residues. Only the CDR3 region is kept as DNA, spanning 39 bases read in frame from base 1. Library preparation was by 5' RACE. The run used an Illumina HiSeq 2500. A second PCR of roughly 7 to 11 cycles was performed with a sample-barcoded 5' primer and a J-beta primer mix. A template-switch 5' adaptor carrying 12 random nucleotides introduced a unique molecular identifier onto each TCR beta cDNA molecule. Each sample yielded at least 3 million CDR3-containing paired-end reads. The Mint cDNA synthesis kit, primed by a TRBC-specific oligonucleotide, was used to synthesize first-strand cDNA from all RNA. After uracil-DNA glycosylase treatment, a first 18-cycle PCR used universal primers M1SS and BC2_uni_R on all cDNA. As for the authors' bioinformatics: Normalization of each sample was performed by random selection of 1 million high-quality reads, each carrying a distinct molecular identifier. Instead of being binned into consensus sequences, reads that shared molecular identifiers were thrown out. MiTCR, run with a Q25 quality threshold and the strictest error-elimination algorithm, handled CDR3 identification, clonotype clustering and error correction. Lower-bound total TCR beta diversity was estimated with a nonparametric unseen species model using Euler transformation. TCRdb cleaned the public reads at Q25 with fastp, built clones with MiXCR and kept in-frame beta chains. CDR3 protein sequences are deduplicated, and each keeps its most common genes and DNA. TCRdb assigned the V and J calls; the authors' analysis was not used. Within this sample are around 1.5 million distinct CDR3 sequences, with roughly 40% of them counted one time only. The ten top clones hold 7.9% of the sample.

This chain joins TRBV14 to TRBJ2-5; 7 middle bases align to TRBD2. The sequenced sample consisted of blood. The clonotype was recovered from a woman under 30 in good health. Here the CDR3 is given as CASSQPAGETQYF. Read as DNA, the sequence is TGTGCCAGCAGCCAACCAGCGGGGGAGACCCAGTACTTC.